The present T cell receptor (beta chain) was sequenced within a study of cytomegalovirus exposure and HLA in healthy donors. The CDR3 has 15 residues. With V trimmed by 6 bases and J by 2 bases, 6 bases remained unmatched. The germline CDR1 and CDR2 sequences are SQVTM and ANQGSEA. Assay used: immunoSEQ multiplex PCR; TCRdb lists only in-frame clones, some missing. In the table there are 150,000 to 200,000 clones, 84% of which are singletons. This receptor was identified in a man aged 18-30 years in good health and CMV-seropositive. V and J are TRBV29-1 and TRBJ2-5; 13 bases fit TRBD2. Sequenced sample: PBMCs. CDR3 DNA sequence: TGCAGCGTCCGGACTAGCGGGAGTTGGCAAGAGACCCAGTACTTC. Translated, it gives CSVRTSGSWQETQYF.